This TCR beta chain is drawn from a study of CD8+CD57+ T cells in acquired aplastic anemia. Study summary: Average CD4+ read depth in healthy donors was about 10.8 million reads.

TCR beta VDJ and CDR3 were profiled, and genomic DNA was the template. TCRdb fed the reads into MiXCR, producing one record per CDR3 protein. The sample contains roughly 130,000 distinct CDR3 sequences, about 46% of which appear only once. This clonotype has at least ten counts. What it binds is unknown. Study-level findings and limits: Fewer than 35 CD8+ CDR3 sequences occurred in both the patients and the controls.

Germline values: CDR1 LNHDA, CDR2 SQIVND (reference sequence). The CDR3 is made up of 14 amino acids. V was shortened by 5 bases and J by 2 bases, with 12 bases between the two germline ends. The TCR comes from a human donor in good health, serving as a control. The chain recombines TRBV19 with TRBJ1-2; D remains unclear. The sample taken for sequencing was sorted CD4+, CD8+, or CD8+CD57+ T cells (not recorded which) from PBMCs. The CDR3 DNA is TGTGCCAGTAGTGCCTTGGGCCGGAACTATGGCTACACCTTC. Protein: CASSALGRNYGYTF.